This passage covers 7 T cell receptor beta chains from one sample sequenced in a study of human T cells and chemical hapten exposure. Specified time point: pre-sensitization, week 0. The sample's treatment: therapeutic diphenylcyclopropenone sensitization with weekly scalp DPC. From the RACE reads, TCRdb called clonotypes with MiXCR, one entry per CDR3 protein. The profile shows 190,000 or so distinct CDR3 sequences, roughly 30% of them singletons. Material: whole blood, obtained in connection with sensitization to the hapten diphenylcyclopropenone (DPC). The receptors originated from a woman in her 30s with alopecia areata. Some clones in this sample may be carry-over from other donors' samples.

The genes are TRBV20-1 and TRBJ1-1; no clear D. V gave up 8 bases and J gave up 10 bases, with 20 bases separating them. Germline V lookup: CDR1 DFQATT, CDR2 SNEGSKA (reference sequence). CDR3 length: 12 amino acids. CDR3 DNA: TGCAGTTCCTTTGGGGTGGGGTTGGGAGCTTTCTTT. Translated, it gives CSSFGVGLGAFF.

The chain has TRBV10-3 and TRBJ1-4, with 11 bases fitting TRBD1. Germline CDR1 and CDR2: ENHRY and SYGVKD. The CDR3 covers 15 residues. V lost 10 bases to trimming and J lost 5 bases; unmatched junction nucleotides: 9. In nucleotides, the CDR3 is TGTGCCACCGGACAGGGGGCCGGATCGAATGAAAAACTGTTTTTT. This sequence encodes CATGQGAGSNEKLFF.

The chain joins TRBV2 to TRBJ2-2, with a possible D match to TRBD1 (6 bases). Germline assignment: CDR1 SNHLY and CDR2 FYNNEI. The CDR3 runs 14 residues. V was clipped by 6 bases and J by 6 bases, with 14 bases between them. The CDR3 reads CASRTGNVAGELFF. The CDR3 region has the DNA TGTGCCAGCAGGACAGGAAATGTTGCCGGGGAGCTGTTTTTT.

The CDR3 nucleotides are TGCGCCAGCAGCTTGGCTGGGGTGCAGCCCCAGCATTTT. As protein: CASSLAGVQPQHF. The rearrangement joins TRBV5-1 to TRBJ1-5; D is unclear. V was shortened by 0 bases and J by 7 bases, with 8 bases between the two germline ends. This CDR3 comprises 13 residues. Germline-derived CDR1 and CDR2 are SGHRS and YFSETQ.

V is TRBV10-3 and J is TRBJ2-1; TRBD2 agrees at 13 bases. The CDR3 runs 16 residues. The V gene end was trimmed by 3 bases and the J gene end by 4 bases; junction bases not matched to a gene: 3. Germline assignment: CDR1 ENHRY and CDR2 SYGVKD. As DNA, the CDR3 is TGTGCCATCAGTGATCCGACTAGCGGGGGGTACAATGAGCAGTTCTTC. It yields the protein CAISDPTSGGYNEQFF.

The chain is built from TRBV3-1 and TRBJ1-1, with D possibly being TRBD1 (6 bases). CDR1 LGHDT and CDR2 YNNKEL come from the germline V gene (reference sequence). V was clipped by 3 bases and J by 7 bases, with 18 bases between them. The CDR3 has 15 amino acids. The CDR3 reads CASSQGLQGSGEAFF. CDR3 coding DNA: TGTGCCAGCAGCCAGGGACTGCAGGGGTCGGGTGAAGCTTTCTTT. Using reference TRBV3-1 and TRBJ1-1 for the parts outside the CDR3, the full variable domain is DTAVSQTPKYLVTQMGNDKSIKCEQNLGHDTMYWYKQDSKKFLKIMFSYNNKELIINETVPNRFSPKSPDKAHLNLHINSLELGDSAVYFCASSQGLQGSGEAFFGQGTRLTVV.

This clonotype has only a few counts. The chain links TRBV5-1 to TRBJ2-1, with D hard to call. The CDR3 extends over 21 amino acids. Trimming pared 2 bases from V and 4 bases from J, leaving 31 bases between. The germline V gene encodes CDR1 SGHRS and CDR2 YFSETQ. CDR3 region: CASSFPTERPVVKKLYNEQFF. As DNA, the CDR3 is TGCGCCAGCAGCTTTCCCACCGAGCGTCCCGTCGTAAAGAAACTATACAATGAGCAGTTCTTC. Complete variable domain (other parts from reference TRBV5-1 and TRBJ2-1): KAGVTQTPRYLIKTRGQQVTLSCSPISGHRSVSWYQQTPGQGLQFLFEYFSETQRNKGNFPGRFSGRQFSNSRSEMNVSTLELGDSALYLCASSFPTERPVVKKLYNEQFFGPGTRLTVL.